This entry features one T cell receptor beta chain sequence. What antigen it recognizes has not been identified. Nothing much larger sits one base from this clone, and base qualities are not available. These data originate in a study of OX40 agonist ivuxolimab in advanced cancers. With respect to the entire study: Ivuxolimab was a fully human IgG2 agonistic monoclonal antibody targeting the costimulatory receptor OX40 (CD134). The purpose of peripheral TCRbeta sequencing was to test whether ivuxolimab changed TCR sequence diversity and led to clonal T-cell expansion. Partial responses occurred in three dose-escalation patients, of whom one had hepatocellular carcinoma and two had cutaneous melanoma. Intravenous ivuxolimab was administered to patients every 2 weeks at six dose levels: 0.01, 0.1, 0.3, 1.5, 3 and 10 mg/kg. A male proportion of around 80% and a mean age of approximately 60 years, ranging from roughly 23 to 79, were recorded for the dose-escalation cohort. The monotherapy dose-escalation portion (N ≈ 50 patients) of the phase I ivuxolimab trial is reported in the paper. Of the approximately 53 patients in dose escalation, around 20 had hepatocellular carcinoma, about 15 had melanoma, 9 had renal cell carcinoma and 9 had head and neck cancer. Patients were allowed to have had prior anti-PD-1, anti-PD-L1 or anti-CTLA-4 therapy, and approximately 40% of the dose-escalation patients had been treated with checkpoint inhibitors.

Patients with autoimmune disease history or receiving systemic immunosuppression were excluded from the trial. Peripheral blood for TCR sequencing was drawn from every dose cohort at baseline, at cycle 4 day 1 and at cycle 7 day 1. Samples were obtained from an open-label, multicenter, first-in-human phase I dose-escalation trial of ivuxolimab. Adults with locally advanced or metastatic head and neck squamous cell, hepatocellular, melanoma or renal cell carcinoma were enrolled in the trial. Before TCR sequencing, CD4+ and CD8+ T cells were separately sorted from peripheral blood. The paper as a whole reports these results and caveats: Antigen specificity was not determined for the clonally expanded peripheral T cells. On average, CD8+ T cells showed more expanded clones than CD4+ T cells after ivuxolimab. At doses of 0.1 to 3.0 mg/kg, clonal expansion of both CD4+ and CD8+ T cells in blood was seen between baseline and week 6. In the 0.1-3.0 mg/kg groups, partial responders were among the patients with the lowest normalized peripheral clonal expansion, particularly in CD8+ T cells. Low levels of normalized T-cell clonal expansion were also seen in some patients who did not respond.

In the germline V gene, CDR1 corresponds to SGHNT and CDR2 to YENEEA. The trim is 1 base for V and 3 bases for J, with a gap of 9 bases between the germline ends. The CDR3 runs 14 residues from the cysteine to the phenylalanine. CDR3 DNA is the only sequence kept; it has 42 bases, read in frame from the first base. For sequencing of the TCRbeta CDR3 region, genomic DNA was extracted from the sorted cells. The immunoSEQ Assay was used to sequence the TCRbeta CDR3 regions. TCRdb stores this immuneACCESS table with in-frame sequences only. Part of the clones is absent; in the studies checked, under half of the shortfall reflects unresolved V genes, and no reason is known for the rest. The sample contains tens of thousands of clones, about 91% of them found a single time. Less than 0.2% of the sample goes to the ten largest clones.

The receptor was derived from an adult with an advanced solid tumor such as melanoma, head and neck, liver or kidney cancer. The chain is encoded by TRBV11-3 joined to TRBJ1-2, with no confidently assigned D gene. The input for sequencing was CD4+ or CD8+ T cells sorted from blood, taken in a trial of the OX40 agonist ivuxolimab. The CDR3 region has the sequence CASSLAGDDYGYTF. The DNA sequence is as follows: TGTGCCAGCAGCTTAGCCGGAGACGACTATGGCTACACCTTC.